The text below deals with one TCR beta chain. Using immunoSEQ multiplex PCR, the repertoire was profiled, and TCRdb retains in-frame clones only, with some absent. The sample carries about 210,000 clones, roughly four fifths recorded once. These data belong to a study of blood T cell repertoires in COVID-19. The wider study: Both acute and convalescent COVID-19 samples were obtained from the United States, Italy and Spain.

Sample: peripheral blood. This receptor was identified in a woman aged 50 to 60 with active or convalescent COVID-19.

The CDR3 DNA reads TGTGCCACCTCACAGGGATCCCTGGGGGAAAAACTGTTTTTT. Residues: CATSQGSLGEKLFF. The V call is TRBV19, the J call TRBJ1-4; D possibly corresponds to TRBD1 (6 bases). The CDR3 covers 14 residues. Looked up from germline, CDR1 is LNHDA and CDR2 is SQIVND (reference sequence). The ends were cut back, 10 bases at V and 8 bases at J, with 20 bases in the middle.